A selection of T cell receptor beta chains follows, all from one sample in a study of CD8+CD57+ T cells in acquired aplastic anemia. Each CDR3 protein is one row after TCRdb ran MiXCR on the reads. The sample gives 450,000 to 600,000 distinct CDR3 sequences, more than 25% of which show up once; 0.82% is in the top ten. Material: sorted CD4+, CD8+, or CD8+CD57+ T cells (not recorded which) from PBMCs. These receptors came from a human donor with aplastic anemia. CDR3s include the opening cysteine and the closing phenylalanine or tryptophan. A D gene is named only where the DNA matches it firmly. Clone size is shown for a subset of rows, as once, few, many or a class of expanded clone.

v_gene,abundance,d_gene,j_gene,CDR3aa
TRBV29-1,NA,TRBD1,TRBJ1-2,CSVLGQGIYGYTF
TRBV20-1,few,TRBD1,TRBJ1-5,CSARGGQGQNQPQHF
TRBV7-9,NA,NA,TRBJ1-2,CASSFLGGKSSGNTF
TRBV14,many,NA,TRBJ2-7,CASSQVGSYEQYF
TRBV7-9,few,NA,TRBJ2-1,CASSLAGGQKNEQFF
TRBV25-1,NA,NA,TRBJ2-7,CASSGDFPGARLNPYEQYF
TRBV2,many,NA,TRBJ1-5,CASREWGEQPQHF
TRBV12-3/TRBV12-4,few,TRBD1,TRBJ1-1,CASSEQGNPTEAFF
TRBV9,few,TRBD1,TRBJ2-1,CASSQASRQGDNEQFF
TRBV6-1,few,TRBD2,TRBJ2-1,CASTHSGGADNEQFF
TRBV10-3,many,NA,TRBJ2-7,CASRGPYEQYF